This TCR beta chain was captured in a study of T-cell reconstitution after alpha-beta-depleted transplantation in children. The CDR3 spans 14 residues. The V end lost 7 bases, the J end lost 7 bases, and 21 bases lay between the germline ends. CDR1 and CDR2 from the germline V gene are SGHKS and YYEKEE (reference sequence). This clonotype was observed a few times. Its antigen is as yet unknown. Study-wide findings and caveats: From newly produced T cells came most of the T-cell counts and diversity one year after transplant. Surviving recipient cells, namely T cells and thymic progenitors, were the source of high day-60 TCRbeta diversity in some patients. At around two months after transplant, the alpha-beta T cells were reportedly derived from several hundred expanded clones that came from non-depleted graft cells.

Preparation of the TCRbeta library used unique molecular identifiers. TCRdb re-analysed the PCR reads in MiXCR, keeping a single row per CDR3 protein. The sample holds about 200,000 distinct CDR3 sequences, approximately 15% seen once. Here the sequenced sample was PBMCs, mostly from graft donor cells, taken 360 days after TCRalphabeta/CD19-depleted stem cell transplant. The clonotype comes from a male patient aged 2 to 10 who had a stem cell transplant for acute lymphoblastic leukemia, so the T cells may come from the graft donor. This chain links TRBV5-5 with TRBJ2-7; D remains ambiguous. In DNA, the CDR3 is TGTGCCAGCGCCAAAAGGGCCTTAGTGGAGGAGCAGTACTTC. Translating it yields CASAKRALVEEQYF. Supplemented by reference TRBV5-5 and TRBJ2-7, the full variable domain reads DAGVTQSPTHLIKTRGQQVTLRCSPISGHKSVSWYQQVLGQGPQFIFQYYEKEERGRGNFPDRFSARQFPNYSSELNVNALLLGDSALYLCASAKRALVEEQYFGPGTRLTVT.